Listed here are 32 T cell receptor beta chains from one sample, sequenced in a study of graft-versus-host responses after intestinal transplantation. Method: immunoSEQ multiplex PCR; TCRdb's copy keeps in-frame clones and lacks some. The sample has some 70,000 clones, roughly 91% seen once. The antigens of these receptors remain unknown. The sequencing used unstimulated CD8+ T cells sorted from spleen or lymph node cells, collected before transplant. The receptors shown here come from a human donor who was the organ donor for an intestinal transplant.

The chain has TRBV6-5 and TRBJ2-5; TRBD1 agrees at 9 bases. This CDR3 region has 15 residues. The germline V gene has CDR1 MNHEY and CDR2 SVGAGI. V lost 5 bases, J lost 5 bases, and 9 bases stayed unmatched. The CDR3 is CASSPSQGAWETQYF. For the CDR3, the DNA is TGTGCCAGCAGTCCGTCACAGGGGGCCTGGGAGACCCAGTACTTC.

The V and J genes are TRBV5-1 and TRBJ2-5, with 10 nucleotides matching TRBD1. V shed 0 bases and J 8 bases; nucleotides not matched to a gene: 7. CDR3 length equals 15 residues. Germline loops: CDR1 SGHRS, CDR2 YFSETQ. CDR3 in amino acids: CASSLGQGAAGTQYF. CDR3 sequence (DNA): TGCGCCAGCAGCTTGGGACAGGGGGCAGCGGGTACCCAGTACTTC.

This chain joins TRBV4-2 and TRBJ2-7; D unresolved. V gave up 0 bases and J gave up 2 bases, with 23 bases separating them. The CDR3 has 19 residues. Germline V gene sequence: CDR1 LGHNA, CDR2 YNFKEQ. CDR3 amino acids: CASSQEHPSMRLDAYEQYF. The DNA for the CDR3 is TGTGCCAGCAGCCAAGAACACCCGTCAATGCGGCTCGACGCCTACGAGCAGTACTTC.

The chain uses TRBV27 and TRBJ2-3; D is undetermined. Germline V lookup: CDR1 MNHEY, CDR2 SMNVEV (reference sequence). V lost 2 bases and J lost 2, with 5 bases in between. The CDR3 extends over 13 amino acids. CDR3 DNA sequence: TGTGCCAGCAGTTTACTGAACACAGATACGCAGTATTTT. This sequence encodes CASSLLNTDTQYF.

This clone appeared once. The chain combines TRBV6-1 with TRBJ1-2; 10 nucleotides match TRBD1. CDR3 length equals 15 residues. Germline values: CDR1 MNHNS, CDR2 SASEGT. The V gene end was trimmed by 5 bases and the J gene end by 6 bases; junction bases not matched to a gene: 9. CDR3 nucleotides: TGTGCCAGCAGTCTAAGACAGGGGGCAAACAATGGCTACACCTTC. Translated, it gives CASSLRQGANNGYTF.

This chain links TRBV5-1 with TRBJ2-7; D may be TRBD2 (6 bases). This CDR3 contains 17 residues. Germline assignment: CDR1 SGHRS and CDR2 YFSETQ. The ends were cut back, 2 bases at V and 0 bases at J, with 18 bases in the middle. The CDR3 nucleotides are TGCGCCAGCAGCTTCCTTCCCGGGACTGAGATCTCCTACGAGCAGTACTTC. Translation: CASSFLPGTEISYEQYF. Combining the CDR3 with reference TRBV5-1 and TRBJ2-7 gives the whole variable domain KAGVTQTPRYLIKTRGQQVTLSCSPISGHRSVSWYQQTPGQGLQFLFEYFSETQRNKGNFPGRFSGRQFSNSRSEMNVSTLELGDSALYLCASSFLPGTEISYEQYFGPGTRLTVT.

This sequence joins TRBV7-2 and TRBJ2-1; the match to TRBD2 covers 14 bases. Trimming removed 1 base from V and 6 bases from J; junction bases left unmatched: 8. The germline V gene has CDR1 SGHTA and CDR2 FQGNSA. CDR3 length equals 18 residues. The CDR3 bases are TGTGCCAGCAGCTTAGATGGGGGGACTAGCGGGGGAGGCAATGAGCAGTTCTTC. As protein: CASSLDGGTSGGGNEQFF. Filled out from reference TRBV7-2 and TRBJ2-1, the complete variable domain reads GAGVSQSPSNKVTEKGKDVELRCDPISGHTALYWYRQSLGQGLEFLIYFQGNSAPDKSGLPSDRFSAERTGGSVSTLTIQRTQQEDSAVYLCASSLDGGTSGGGNEQFFGPGTRLTVL.

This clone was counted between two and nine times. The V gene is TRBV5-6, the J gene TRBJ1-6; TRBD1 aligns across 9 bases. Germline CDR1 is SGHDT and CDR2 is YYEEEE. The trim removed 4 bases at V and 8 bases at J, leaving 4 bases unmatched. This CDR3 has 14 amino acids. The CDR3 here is CASSEGQGYSPLHF. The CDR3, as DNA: TGTGCCAGCAGCGAGGGACAGGGCTATTCACCCCTCCACTTT.

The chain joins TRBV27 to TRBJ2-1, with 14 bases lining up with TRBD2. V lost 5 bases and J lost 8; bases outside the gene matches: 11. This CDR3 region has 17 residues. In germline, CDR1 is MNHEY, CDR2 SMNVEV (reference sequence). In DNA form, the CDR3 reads TGTGCCAGCAGTCTAAGACTAGCGGGGGGGATGGCGGATGAGCAGTTCTTC. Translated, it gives CASSLRLAGGMADEQFF.

DNA of the CDR3: TGTGCCAGCAGCAAATTTTTGAACACTGAAGCTTTCTTT. Protein product: CASSKFLNTEAFF. The chain combines TRBV7-9 with TRBJ1-1; D not resolved. Trimming pared 5 bases from V and 0 bases from J, leaving 7 bases between. Germline V lookup: CDR1 SEHNR, CDR2 FQNEAQ (reference sequence). This CDR3 region has 13 residues.

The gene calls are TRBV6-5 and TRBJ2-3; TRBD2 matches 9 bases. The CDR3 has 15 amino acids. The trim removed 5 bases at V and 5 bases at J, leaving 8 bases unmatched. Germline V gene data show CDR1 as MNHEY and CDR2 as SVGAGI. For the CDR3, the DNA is TGTGCCAGCAGTCCTAGCGGGGACCTGAAAGATACGCAGTATTTT. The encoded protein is CASSPSGDLKDTQYF.

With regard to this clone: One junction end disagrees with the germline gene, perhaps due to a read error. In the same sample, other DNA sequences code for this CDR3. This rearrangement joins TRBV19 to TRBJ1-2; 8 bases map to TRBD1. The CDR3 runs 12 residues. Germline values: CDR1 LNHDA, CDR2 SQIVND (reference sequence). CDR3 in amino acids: CATDSGGHGYTF. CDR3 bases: TGTGCCACCGATTCAGGGGGCCATGGCTACACTTTC.

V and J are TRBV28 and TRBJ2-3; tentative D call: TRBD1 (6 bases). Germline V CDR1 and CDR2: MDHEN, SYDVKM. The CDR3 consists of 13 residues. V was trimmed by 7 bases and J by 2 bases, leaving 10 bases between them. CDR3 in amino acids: CASKGTTTDTQYF. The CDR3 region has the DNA TGTGCCAGCAAAGGGACAACCACAGATACGCAGTATTTT.

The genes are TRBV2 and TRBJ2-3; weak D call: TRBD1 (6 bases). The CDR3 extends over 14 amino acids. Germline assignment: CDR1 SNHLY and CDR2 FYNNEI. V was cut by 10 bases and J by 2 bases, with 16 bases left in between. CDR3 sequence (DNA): TGTGCCACCGACTCCGGACAGATCACAGATACGCAGTATTTT. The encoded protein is CATDSGQITDTQYF.

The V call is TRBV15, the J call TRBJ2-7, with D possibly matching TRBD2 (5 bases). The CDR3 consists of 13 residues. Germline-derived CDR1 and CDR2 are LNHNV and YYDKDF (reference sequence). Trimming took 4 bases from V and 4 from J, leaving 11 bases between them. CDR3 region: CATSIQQRYEQYF. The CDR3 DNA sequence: TGTGCCACCAGCATTCAACAGCGGTACGAGCAGTACTTC.

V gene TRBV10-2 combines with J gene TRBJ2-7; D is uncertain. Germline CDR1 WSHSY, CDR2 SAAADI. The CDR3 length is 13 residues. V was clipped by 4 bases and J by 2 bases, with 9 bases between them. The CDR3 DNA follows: TGCGCCAGCAGTGTTAGGGTTACCTACGAGCAGTACTTC. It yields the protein CASSVRVTYEQYF.

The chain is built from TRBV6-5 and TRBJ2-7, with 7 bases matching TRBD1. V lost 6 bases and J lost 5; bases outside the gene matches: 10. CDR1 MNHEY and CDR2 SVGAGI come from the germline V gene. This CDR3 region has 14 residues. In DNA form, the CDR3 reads TGTGCCAGCAGGTTATACGACACAGGGGACGAGCAGTACTTC. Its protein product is CASRLYDTGDEQYF.

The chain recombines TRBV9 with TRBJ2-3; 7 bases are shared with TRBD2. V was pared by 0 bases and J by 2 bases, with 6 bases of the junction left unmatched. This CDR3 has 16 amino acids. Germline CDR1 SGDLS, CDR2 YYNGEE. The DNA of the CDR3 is TGTGCCAGCAGCGTAGAGGGCGGGGGTCCCACAGATACGCAGTATTTT. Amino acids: CASSVEGGGPTDTQYF.

The CDR3 loop reads CASSDLRGGRYNEQFF. The CDR3 coding sequence is TGTGCCAGCAGTGATTTGCGGGGGGGCCGGTACAATGAGCAGTTCTTC. The chain carries TRBV6-1 and TRBJ2-1; 9 bases match TRBD2. Germline V gives CDR1 MNHNS, CDR2 SASEGT. The CDR3 consists of 16 residues. V lost 3 bases and J lost 4; bases outside the gene matches: 7.

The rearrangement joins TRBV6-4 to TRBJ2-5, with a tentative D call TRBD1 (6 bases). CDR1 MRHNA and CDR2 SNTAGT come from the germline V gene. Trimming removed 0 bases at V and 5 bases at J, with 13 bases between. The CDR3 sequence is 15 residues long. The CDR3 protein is CASSDSVGAGETQYF. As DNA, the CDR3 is TGTGCCAGCAGTGACTCTGTGGGGGCCGGTGAGACCCAGTACTTC.

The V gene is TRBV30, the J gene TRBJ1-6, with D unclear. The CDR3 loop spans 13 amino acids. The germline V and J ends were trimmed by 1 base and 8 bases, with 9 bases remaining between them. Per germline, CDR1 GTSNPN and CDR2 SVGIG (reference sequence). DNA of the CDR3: TGTGCCTGGAGTGAACAGATCTATTCACCCCTCCACTTT. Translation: CAWSEQIYSPLHF.

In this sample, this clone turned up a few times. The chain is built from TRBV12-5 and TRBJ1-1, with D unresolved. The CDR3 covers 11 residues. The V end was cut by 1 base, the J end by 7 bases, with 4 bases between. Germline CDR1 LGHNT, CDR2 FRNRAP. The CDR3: CASGLGDEAFF. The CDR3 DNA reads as TGTGCTAGTGGTTTGGGAGATGAAGCTTTCTTT. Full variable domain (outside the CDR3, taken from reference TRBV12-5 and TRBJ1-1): DARVTQTPRHKVTEMGQEVTMRCQPILGHNTVFWYRQTMMQGLELLAYFRNRAPLDDSGMPKDRFSAEMPDATLATLKIQPSEPRDSAVYFCASGLGDEAFFGQGTRLTVV.

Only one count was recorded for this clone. CDR3 nucleotide sequence: TGTGCCAGCAGTGAAAGACGAGGATCCCTACAGGGGGCGAGCACCGGGGAGCTGTTTTTT. Protein: CASSERRGSLQGASTGELFF. V gene TRBV2 combines with J gene TRBJ2-2; 9 bases match TRBD1. The CDR3 runs to 20 residues. Trimming took 2 bases from V and 4 from J; bases not matched to a gene: 17. From germline, CDR1 is SNHLY and CDR2 FYNNEI.

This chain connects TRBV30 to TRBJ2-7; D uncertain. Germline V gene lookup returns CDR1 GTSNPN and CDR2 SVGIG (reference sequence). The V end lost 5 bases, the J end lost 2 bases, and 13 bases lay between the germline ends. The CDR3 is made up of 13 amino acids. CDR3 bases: TGTGCCTGGGGCCCTGGAAGCCCCTACGAGCAGTACTTC. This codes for CAWGPGSPYEQYF.

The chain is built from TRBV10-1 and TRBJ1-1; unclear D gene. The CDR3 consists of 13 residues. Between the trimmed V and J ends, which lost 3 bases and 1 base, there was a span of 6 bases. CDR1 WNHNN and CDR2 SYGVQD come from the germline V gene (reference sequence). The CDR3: CASSDSQNTEAFF. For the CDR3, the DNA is TGCGCCAGCAGTGATTCCCAGAACACTGAAGCTTTCTTT.

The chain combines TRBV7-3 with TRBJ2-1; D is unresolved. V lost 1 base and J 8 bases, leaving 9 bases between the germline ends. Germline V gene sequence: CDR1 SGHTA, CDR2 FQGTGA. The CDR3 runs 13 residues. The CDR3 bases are TGTGCCAGCAGCTTAAGCGTATTCGATGAGCAGTTCTTC. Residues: CASSLSVFDEQFF.

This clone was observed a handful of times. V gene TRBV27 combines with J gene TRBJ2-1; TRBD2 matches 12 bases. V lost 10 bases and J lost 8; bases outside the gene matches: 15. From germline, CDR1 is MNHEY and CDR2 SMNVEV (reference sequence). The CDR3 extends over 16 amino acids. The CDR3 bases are TGTGCCACCCCTGGACCCTCTAGCGGGGGGGCCGATGAGCAGTTCTTC. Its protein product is CATPGPSSGGADEQFF.

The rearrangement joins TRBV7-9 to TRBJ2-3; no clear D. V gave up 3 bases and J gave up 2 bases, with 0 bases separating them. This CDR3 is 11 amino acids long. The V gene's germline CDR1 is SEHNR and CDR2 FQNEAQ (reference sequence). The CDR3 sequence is CASSFTDTQYF. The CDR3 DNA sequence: TGTGCCAGCAGCTTCACAGATACGCAGTATTTT.

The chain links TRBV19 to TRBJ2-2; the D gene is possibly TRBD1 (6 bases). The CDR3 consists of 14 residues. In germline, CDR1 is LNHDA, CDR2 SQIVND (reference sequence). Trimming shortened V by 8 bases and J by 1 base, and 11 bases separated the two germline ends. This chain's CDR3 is CASFTGLNTGELFF. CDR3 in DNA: TGTGCCAGTTTTACAGGGCTGAACACCGGGGAGCTGTTTTTT.

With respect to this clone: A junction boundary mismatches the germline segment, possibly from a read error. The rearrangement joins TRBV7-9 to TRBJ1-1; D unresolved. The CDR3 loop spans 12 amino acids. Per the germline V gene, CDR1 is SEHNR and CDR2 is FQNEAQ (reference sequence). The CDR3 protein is CASSLAATEAFF. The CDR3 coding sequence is TGTGCCAGCAGTTTAGCGGCCACTGAAGCTTTCTTT. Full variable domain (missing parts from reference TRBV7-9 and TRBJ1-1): DTGVSQNPRHKITKRGQNVTFRCDPISEHNRLYWYRQTLGQGPEFLTYFQNEAQLEKSRLLSDRFSAERPKGSFSTLEIQRTEQGDSAMYLCASSLAATEAFFGQGTRLTVV.

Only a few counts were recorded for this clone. The DNA of the CDR3 is TGTGCCAGCAGCTTAGAGGAGTGGGCTCCCGGGGAGCAGTACTTC. Residues: CASSLEEWAPGEQYF. The genes are TRBV7-9 and TRBJ2-7; unclear D gene. The CDR3 contains 15 residues. Germline V gene sequence: CDR1 SEHNR, CDR2 FQNEAQ (reference sequence). V gave up 1 base and J gave up 7 bases, with 17 bases separating them.

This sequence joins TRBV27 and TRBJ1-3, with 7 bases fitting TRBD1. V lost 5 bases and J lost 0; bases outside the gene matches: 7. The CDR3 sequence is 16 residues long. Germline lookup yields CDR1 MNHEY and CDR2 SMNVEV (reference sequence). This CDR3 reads CASSMRGPPSGNTIYF. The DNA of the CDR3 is TGTGCCAGCAGTATGAGGGGGCCCCCCTCTGGAAACACCATATATTTT.